These 10 T cell receptor beta chains share one sample of origin, sequenced in a study of response to subunit inactivated influenza vaccine. TCRdb re-derived calls from the RT-PCR reads in MiXCR, one entry per CDR3 protein. The top ten clones hold over 6.5% of a sample with almost 250,000 distinct CDR3 sequences, 9% to 15% of them seen once. The specimen comprised non-naive T cells sorted from PBMCs, sampled 14 to 15 days before vaccination. The receptors originated from a man in his fifties who received an inactivated influenza vaccine.

This chain uses TRBV20-1 with TRBJ1-5; 7 positions agree with TRBD1. CDR3 length: 15 amino acids. In germline, CDR1 is DFQATT, CDR2 SNEGSKA (reference sequence). V dropped 6 bases and J dropped 2; count of bases not matched to a gene: 10. The CDR3 reads CSATTGEHRNQPQHF. CDR3 in DNA: TGCAGTGCCACCACAGGGGAACATCGCAATCAGCCCCAGCATTTT.

In its sample, this clonotype was seen many times. The V gene is TRBV4-3, the J gene TRBJ2-5; TRBD2 matches at 9 bases. CDR3 size: 16 residues. Germline values: CDR1 LGHNA, CDR2 YSLEER. Unmatched junction bases numbered 2, after V lost 0 bases and J lost 0 bases. The DNA for the CDR3 is TGCGCCAGCAGCCAAGATAGCGGGAGCTACCAAGAGACCCAGTACTTC. As protein: CASSQDSGSYQETQYF.

The J gene is TRBJ1-1, the V gene TRBV12-3 or TRBV12-4; possibly TRBD1 for D (5 bases). V was pared by 1 base and J by 3 bases, with 15 bases between. CDR3 size: 16 residues. This CDR3 reads CASSLGGGGVDTEAFF. The CDR3 nucleotides read TGTGCCAGCAGTTTAGGGGGCGGAGGGGTTGACACTGAAGCTTTCTTT.

The chain is built from TRBV7-2 and TRBJ2-7, with TRBD1 matching over 9 bases. This CDR3 is built from 17 residues. The junction had 9 bases not matched to a gene; V was cut back by 0 bases and J by 3 bases. Germline CDR1 SGHTA, CDR2 FQGNSA. The CDR3 coding sequence is TGTGCCAGCAGCTTAGCCCGGGACAGGGAATTCCTCTACGAGCAGTACTTC. Translating it yields CASSLARDREFLYEQYF.

This clonotype has only a few counts. The chain joins TRBV19 to TRBJ2-1; D is unclear. The CDR3 has 11 amino acids. V dropped 4 bases and J dropped 13 bases, with 11 bases sitting between them. CDR1 is LNHDA, CDR2 SQIVND, per germline (reference sequence). This chain's CDR3 is CASSTRQEQFF. CDR3 DNA: TGTGCCAGTAGTACCCGCCAAGAACAGTTCTTC.

The chain employs TRBV7-8 and TRBJ2-3, with a possible D match to TRBD2 (5 bases). The CDR3 consists of 15 residues. Germline V gene lookup returns CDR1 SGHVS and CDR2 FQNEAQ. With 5 bases removed from V and 0 bases from J, the gap between germline ends came to 12 bases. The CDR3 spells CASSPARASTDTQYF. The CDR3 DNA reads as TGTGCCAGCAGCCCTGCGAGGGCTAGCACAGATACGCAGTATTTT.

As to this clonotype: A read error may be the cause here, since a much bigger clone is one base away. The genes are TRBV6-5 and TRBJ1-5; tentatively, D is TRBD1 (6 bases). V lost 4 bases and J 6 bases, leaving 16 bases between the germline ends. CDR1 and CDR2 from the germline V gene are MNHEY and SVGAGI. This CDR3 is 15 amino acids long. The CDR3 loop is CASSSEQGGSQPQHF. In DNA, the CDR3 is TGTGCCAGCAGTTCCGAACAGGGTGGAAGTCAGCCCCAGCATTTT.

At least ten counts were recorded for this clonotype. The V gene is TRBV2, the J gene TRBJ1-5; D is perhaps TRBD1 (5 bases). The germline V gene has CDR1 SNHLY and CDR2 FYNNEI. V lost 8 bases, J lost 3 bases, and 17 bases lay in between. The CDR3 runs 15 residues. CDR3 region: CASGKGAAANQPQHF. In DNA form, the CDR3 reads TGTGCCAGCGGCAAAGGGGCGGCCGCCAATCAGCCCCAGCATTTT.

There are many counts of this clonotype. This chain joins TRBV5-1 and TRBJ1-6, with unresolved D. V was pared by 4 bases and J by 6 bases, with 17 bases between. Germline lookup yields CDR1 SGHRS and CDR2 YFSETQ. CDR3 length: 16 amino acids. CDR3 in amino acids: CASSLRGGEGNSPLHF. CDR3 DNA: TGCGCCAGCAGCCTCCGAGGAGGAGAGGGTAATTCACCCCTCCACTTT.

This clonotype has ten or more counts. The chain uses TRBV28 and TRBJ2-7; TRBD1 matches at 9 bases. Germline V gene lookup returns CDR1 MDHEN and CDR2 SYDVKM. V shed 1 base, J shed 3 bases, and the junction held 4 bases outside the gene matches. The CDR3 extends over 15 amino acids. The CDR3 loop is CASSLSSGQGYEQYF. The CDR3 DNA sequence: TGTGCCAGCAGTTTATCTTCGGGACAGGGCTACGAGCAGTACTTC.